These 28 T cell receptor beta chains came from one sample sequenced in a study of beta chain features in type 1 diabetes. Overall study results and limits: All four CD4+ subsets from Type 1 diabetes patients carried moderately but significantly shorter TCRB CDR3s.

Expressed TCRB transcripts were sequenced, since all the RNA that had been isolated was reverse transcribed. TCRdb's copy holds only in-frame clones and misses some; the assay was immunoSEQ multiplex PCR. This repertoire shows 300,000 to 350,000 clones, approximately 9.9% found once; its top ten account for around 1%. No antigen has been assigned to these receptors. The sequenced sample consisted of central memory CD4+ T cells from blood. Receptors were obtained from a man aged 25 to 40 with type 1 diabetes.

In regard to this clone: This same CDR3 is encoded by further DNA sequences in the sample. V usage is TRBV29-1 and J usage is TRBJ2-3; D is undetermined. V lost 1 base and J lost 3, with 5 bases in between. CDR1 and CDR2 (germline): SQVTM, ANQGSEA. The CDR3 is made up of 12 amino acids. CDR3 region: CSVEGGTDTQYF. CDR3 DNA: TGCAGCGTTGAAGGGGGAACAGATACGCAGTATTTT.

This clone was counted ten times or more. V usage is TRBV7-7 and J usage is TRBJ2-1; 8 nucleotides align to TRBD1. CDR1 is SSHAT, CDR2 FNYEAQ, per germline (reference sequence). J gave up 4 bases and V 2 bases, and 7 bases lay outside the gene matches. CDR3 length equals 16 residues. This CDR3 reads CASSLSQGAPYNEQFF. Written as DNA, the CDR3 is TGTGCCAGCAGCTTATCCCAGGGGGCCCCTTACAATGAGCAGTTCTTC.

This clone was detected only a few times. The chain is built from TRBV11-2 and TRBJ2-7, with 8 bases that match TRBD2. The germline V gene has CDR1 SGHAT and CDR2 FQNNGV. The V segment lost 5 bases and the J segment 2 bases; nucleotides outside the gene matches: 14. The CDR3 spans 17 residues. The CDR3 DNA is TGTGCCAGCAGCCCCCCGTGGGGAAGCGGGGGCACCTACGAGCAGTACTTC. It specifies CASSPPWGSGGTYEQYF.

This clone was seen only a few times. CDR3 residues: CASSFQGTENEQFF. DNA of the CDR3: TGTGCCAGCAGCTTTCAAGGAACAGAAAATGAGCAGTTCTTC. The chain has TRBV5-4 and TRBJ2-1; D gene uncertain. From germline, CDR1 is SGHNT and CDR2 YYREEE (reference sequence). CDR3 length: 14 amino acids. The V gene lost 2 bases and the J gene lost 7 bases, with 13 bases spanning the gap. Looking up the rest from reference TRBV5-4 and TRBJ2-1 gives the full variable domain: ETGVTQSPTHLIKTRGQQVTLRCSSQSGHNTVSWYQQALGQGPQFIFQYYREEENGRGNFPPRFSGLQFPNYSSELNVNALELDDSALYLCASSFQGTENEQFFGPGTRLTVL.

This clone appeared a few times. V usage is TRBV5-6 and J usage is TRBJ2-5, with TRBD2 matching over 9 bases. The ends lost 6 bases at V and 4 bases at J; junction bases unmatched: 7. The CDR3 extends over 14 amino acids. Germline V gene data show CDR1 as SGHDT and CDR2 as YYEEEE. The CDR3 spells CASTEAGGTETQYF. Written as DNA, the CDR3 is TGTGCCAGCACCGAGGCGGGGGGGACAGAGACCCAGTACTTC.

This clone has only a few counts. This chain connects TRBV7-2 to TRBJ1-2, with D perhaps matching TRBD1 (6 bases). The ends were cut back, 2 bases at V and 3 bases at J, with 10 bases in the middle. CDR1 SGHTA and CDR2 FQGNSA come from the germline V gene. The CDR3 runs to 14 residues. CDR3 nucleotide sequence: TGTGCCAGCAGCTTACCTCAGGGGTACTATGGCTACACCTTC. Translation: CASSLPQGYYGYTF.

This clone was observed a few times. This sequence joins TRBV7-2 and TRBJ1-5, with 8 bases fitting TRBD1. The germline CDR1 and CDR2 sequences are SGHTA and FQGNSA. The CDR3 has 13 residues. Unmatched junction bases numbered 6, after V lost 7 bases and J lost 7 bases. The CDR3, as DNA: TGTGCCAGCACCTTCGACAGGGGACAGCCCCAGCATTTT. Translated: CASTFDRGQPQHF. Drawing the rest from reference TRBV7-2 and TRBJ1-5, the complete variable domain is GAGVSQSPSNKVTEKGKDVELRCDPISGHTALYWYRQSLGQGLEFLIYFQGNSAPDKSGLPSDRFSAERTGGSVSTLTIQRTQQEDSAVYLCASTFDRGQPQHFGDGTRLSIL.

J is TRBJ2-5 and V is TRBV11-3; 9 bases align to TRBD1. The CDR3 extends over 17 amino acids. Trimming took 5 bases from V and 2 from J; bases not matched to a gene: 12. Looked up from germline, CDR1 is SGHNT and CDR2 is YENEEA. CDR3 sequence reads: CASSDTGQGIQQETQYF. CDR3 in DNA: TGTGCCAGCAGCGACACGGGACAGGGTATACAACAAGAGACCCAGTACTTC.

This clone was detected a few times. The chain uses TRBV28 and TRBJ2-7, with 7 bases lining up with TRBD1. Germline values: CDR1 MDHEN, CDR2 SYDVKM. The V gene end was trimmed by 6 bases and the J gene end by 0 bases; junction bases not matched to a gene: 5. This CDR3 region has 14 residues. DNA for the CDR3: TGTGCCAGCAGGCCCTGGGACAGCTCCTACGAGCAGTACTTC. It specifies CASRPWDSSYEQYF.

This clone was picked up a small number of times. The genes are TRBV7-2 and TRBJ2-5; possibly TRBD2 for D (6 bases). V lost 2 bases, J lost 2 bases, and 9 bases lay in between. The CDR3 totals 14 residues. From germline, CDR1 is SGHTA and CDR2 FQGNSA. This chain's CDR3 is CASSLTREQETQYF. CDR3 DNA: TGTGCCAGCAGCTTAACGCGGGAACAAGAGACCCAGTACTTC.

V and J are TRBV6-5 and TRBJ1-2; D is perhaps TRBD1 (5 bases). This CDR3 has 13 residues. Trimming cost V 6 bases and J 4 bases, with 12 bases left between them. CDR1 and CDR2 (germline): MNHEY, SVGAGI. CDR3 coding DNA: TGTGCCAGCAGCTCAGGACATGCCTATGGCTACACCTTC. This gives the protein CASSSGHAYGYTF.

The rearrangement links TRBV7-2 to TRBJ2-4, with D perhaps TRBD2 (5 bases). CDR1 is SGHTA, CDR2 FQGNSA, per germline. V dropped 1 base and J dropped 13 bases, with 11 bases sitting between them. The CDR3 totals 12 residues. The CDR3 DNA sequence: TGTGCCAGCAGCTTAGACCGGGATCGACAGTACTTC. It yields the protein CASSLDRDRQYF.

The V call is TRBV7-8, the J call TRBJ2-5; D is ambiguous. Per germline, CDR1 SGHVS and CDR2 FQNEAQ. The V end was cut by 1 base, the J end by 2 bases, with 8 bases between. The CDR3 length is 14 residues. CDR3 region: CASSLGFEQETQYF. CDR3 bases: TGTGCCAGCAGCTTAGGGTTCGAGCAAGAGACCCAGTACTTC.

CDR3 sequence: CASSNGRKEETQYF. The CDR3 DNA reads as TGTGCCAGTAGTAATGGGCGCAAAGAAGAGACCCAGTACTTC. The chain links TRBV19 to TRBJ2-5; no definite D call. Trimming cost V 4 bases and J 3 bases, with 12 bases left between them. There are 14 residues in the CDR3. CDR1 is LNHDA and CDR2 is SQIVND in the germline V gene (reference sequence).

This clone was picked up a small number of times. J is TRBJ1-2 and V is TRBV20-1; the D is unclear. The V end was cut by 7 bases, the J end by 8 bases, with 5 bases between. CDR1 is DFQATT and CDR2 is SNEGSKA in the germline V gene (reference sequence). The CDR3 consists of 8 residues. The DNA for the CDR3 is TGCAGTGTGGGAGGCTACACCTTC. Protein: CSVGGYTF.

The genes are TRBV7-2 and TRBJ1-1; 7 positions match TRBD1. CDR3 length equals 14 residues. With V trimmed by 5 bases and J by 4 bases, 7 bases remained unmatched. Looked up from germline, CDR1 is SGHTA and CDR2 is FQGNSA. The CDR3 is CASSLPGTVTEAFF. The CDR3, as DNA: TGTGCCAGCAGCCTCCCGGGGACAGTCACTGAAGCTTTCTTT.

This chain links TRBV5-1 with TRBJ1-2; D uncertain. V lost 0 bases and J lost 1, with 7 bases in between. The CDR3 contains 14 residues. Germline-derived CDR1 and CDR2 are SGHRS and YFSETQ. For the CDR3, the DNA is TGCGCCAGCAGCTTGGAGGGAGATAACTATGGCTACACCTTC. Amino acids: CASSLEGDNYGYTF.

This clone was observed a few times. This chain joins TRBV18 and TRBJ2-1; weak D call: TRBD2 (5 bases). The CDR3 has 13 residues. The germline V gene encodes CDR1 KGHSH and CDR2 LQKENI. Trimming left V 3 bases short and J 14 bases short, with 17 bases between. The CDR3 region is CASSPPYRGVEFF. CDR3 nucleotide sequence: TGTGCCAGCTCACCCCCGTATCGGGGAGTAGAGTTCTTC.

V usage is TRBV30 and J usage is TRBJ1-5; D is uncertain. Trimming stripped 0 bases from V and 6 bases from J, with 12 bases between. Germline loops: CDR1 GTSNPN, CDR2 SVGIG (reference sequence). CDR3 length: 14 residues. The CDR3 DNA follows: TGTGCCTGGAGTGTACCGGCGGAAACTCAGCCCCAGCATTTT. Translated, it gives CAWSVPAETQPQHF.

This clone was counted ten times or more. The CDR3 DNA sequence: TGTGCCAGCAGCTTAACAATAGGGAGCTCCTATAATTCACCCCTCCACTTT. Residues: CASSLTIGSSYNSPLHF. V is TRBV7-9 and J is TRBJ1-6; D call uncertain. Germline V CDR1 and CDR2: SEHNR, FQNEAQ (reference sequence). Trimming cost V 2 bases and J 0 bases, with 11 bases left between them. The length of the CDR3 is 17 residues.

This clone was counted at least ten times. At one end, the junction sequence differs from germline, possibly due to a read error. The V gene is TRBV10-3, the J gene TRBJ2-3, with D perhaps matching TRBD2 (6 bases). CDR3 size: 14 residues. Germline lookup yields CDR1 ENHRY and CDR2 SYGVKD. CDR3 protein: CAISDYQGGGSVDF. For the CDR3, the DNA is TGTGCCATCAGTGACTACCAGGGAGGCGGATCAGTGGATTTT.

This sequence joins TRBV23-1 and TRBJ1-2; no clear D. TRBV23-1 is assigned to the ORF class and has an uncertain function. The CDR3 consists of 13 residues. V lost 2 bases and J 2 bases, leaving 6 bases between the germline ends. CDR3 coding DNA: TGCGCCAGCAGTCAACGAGGAAACTATGGCTACACCTTC. It encodes CASSQRGNYGYTF.

Note on this clone: One end of the junction fails to match germline, which may point to a read error. This chain uses TRBV18 with TRBJ1-5, with a tentative D call TRBD1 (5 bases). CDR1 and CDR2 from the germline V gene are KGHSH and LQKENI. The CDR3 is 17 amino acids. The chain's CDR3 is CASAPPGGLGADQPQHF. CDR3 nucleotide sequence: TGTGCCAGCGCACCACCGGGCGGGCTTGGGGCCGATCAGCCCCAGCATTTT.

This clone was seen a few times. In the same sample, other DNA sequences code for this CDR3. The chain couples TRBV7-9 to TRBJ1-2; D is undetermined. Germline V gives CDR1 SEHNR, CDR2 FQNEAQ (reference sequence). With 3 bases removed from V and 6 bases from J, the gap between germline ends came to 8 bases. The length of the CDR3 is 12 residues. CDR3 sequence reads: CASSFSGDGYTF. The CDR3 nucleotides are TGTGCCAGCAGCTTTTCTGGGGATGGCTACACCTTC.

The chain has TRBV10-3 and TRBJ1-6; the D gene is possibly TRBD1 (5 bases). With 3 bases removed from V and 6 bases from J, the gap between germline ends came to 12 bases. CDR3 size: 15 residues. From germline, CDR1 is ENHRY and CDR2 SYGVKD. The CDR3, as DNA: TGTGCCATCAGTGAAGACAGTCCGATTAATTCACCCCTCCACTTT. Its protein is CAISEDSPINSPLHF.

The chain uses TRBV7-6 and TRBJ2-1; TRBD2 might be the D (6 bases). Germline V gene sequence: CDR1 SGHVS, CDR2 FNYEAQ. The CDR3 totals 16 residues. Trimming removed 1 base from V and 3 bases from J, with 13 bases in between. Here the CDR3 reads CASSLEVRGNYNEQFF. The CDR3 DNA follows: TGTGCCAGCAGCTTAGAGGTGCGGGGCAACTACAATGAGCAGTTCTTC.

This chain joins TRBV6-6 and TRBJ1-2; the D is unclear. This CDR3 contains 13 residues. Germline V gene sequence: CDR1 MNHNY, CDR2 SVGAGI (reference sequence). The germline V and J ends were trimmed by 4 bases and 8 bases, with 14 bases remaining between them. As DNA, the CDR3 is TGTGCCAGCAGTTCAGAAGAGGGCCGGGGCTACACCTTC. Translation gives CASSSEEGRGYTF.

The chain recombines TRBV19 with TRBJ1-5; 9 positions match TRBD1. J was trimmed by 0 bases and V by 5 bases; bases with no gene match: 11. This CDR3 spans 18 amino acids. Germline CDR1 LNHDA, CDR2 SQIVND (reference sequence). The CDR3 protein is CASSLDRQGVGSNQPQHF. CDR3 sequence (DNA): TGTGCCAGTAGTTTGGATCGACAGGGGGTGGGTAGCAATCAGCCCCAGCATTTT.